Listed here are 22 T cell receptor beta chains from one sample, sequenced in a study of T cell repertoires in cytomegalovirus infection. TCRdb reprocessed the reads via MiXCR and lists one record per CDR3 protein. The sample has hundreds of thousands of distinct CDR3 sequences; approximately 32% are singletons. No antigens are known for them. The sequenced sample was cultured CD8+ T cells from PBMCs, obtained from culture after CMV antigen stimulation. Receptors were obtained from a human donor in good health (CMV status not recorded). Some clones in this sample may be carry-over from other donors' samples.

The chain uses TRBV12-3 or TRBV12-4 and TRBJ1-2, with unresolved D. V was trimmed by 3 bases and J by 4 bases, leaving 12 bases between them. The CDR3 totals 14 residues. The CDR3 reads CASSFSVRAYGYTF. The CDR3 bases are TGTGCCAGCAGTTTTTCTGTACGTGCCTATGGCTACACCTTC.

The CDR3 reads CASTLQPGRTEAFF. CDR3 DNA: TGTGCCAGCACACTTCAGCCCGGGAGGACTGAAGCTTTCTTT. V usage is TRBV6-6 and J usage is TRBJ1-1; D is uncertain. There are 14 residues in the CDR3. Between the trimmed V and J ends, which lost 7 bases and 5 bases, there was a span of 17 bases. Germline lookup yields CDR1 MNHNY and CDR2 SVGAGI (reference sequence).

This clonotype was found many times. The genes are TRBV6-6 and TRBJ2-1, with D hard to call. Trimming left V 1 base short and J 0 bases short, with 7 bases between. Germline V gene lookup returns CDR1 MNHNY and CDR2 SVGAGI (reference sequence). The CDR3 has 15 residues. The CDR3 DNA follows: TGTGCCAGCAGTTACTTATCAAGCTCCTACAATGAGCAGTTCTTC. It yields the protein CASSYLSSSYNEQFF.

This clonotype was counted between two and nine times. The chain combines TRBV5-5 with TRBJ2-7; 7 positions agree with TRBD1. The V and J ends lost 0 bases and 2 bases, in that order; junction bases with no gene match: 5. The germline V gene has CDR1 SGHKS and CDR2 YYEKEE (reference sequence). The CDR3 totals 15 residues. CDR3 amino acids: CASSLAQRGPYEQYV. CDR3 DNA sequence: TGTGCCAGCAGCTTGGCGCAAAGGGGGCCCTACGAGCAGTACGTC.

This clonotype was recorded a few times. The chain couples TRBV10-3 to TRBJ1-2; TRBD1 matches at 11 bases. The CDR3 contains 13 residues. J was trimmed by 4 bases and V by 8 bases; bases with no gene match: 3. Germline CDR1 reads ENHRY; CDR2 reads SYGVKD. For the CDR3, the DNA is TGTGCCATCTTGGGACAGGGGGGCTATGGCTACACCTTC. Residues: CAILGQGGYGYTF.

This clonotype was picked up a small number of times. The chain is built from TRBV27 and TRBJ1-1; D call uncertain. This CDR3 contains 16 residues. Germline V lookup: CDR1 MNHEY, CDR2 SMNVEV (reference sequence). The germline V and J ends were trimmed by 5 bases and 7 bases, with 23 bases remaining between them. CDR3 DNA sequence: TGTGCCAGCAGTGAACTACCAACTGGACGGACCCTTGAAGCTTTCTTT. It codes for CASSELPTGRTLEAFF.

A few counts support this clonotype. The V and J genes are TRBV11-2 and TRBJ2-5; weak D call: TRBD1 (6 bases). The V gene's germline CDR1 is SGHAT and CDR2 FQNNGV. The V end lost 5 bases, the J end lost 0 bases, and 22 bases lay between the germline ends. The length of the CDR3 is 18 residues. The CDR3 reads CASSLLHWGQGYQETQYF. The CDR3, as DNA: TGTGCCAGCAGCCTCCTCCATTGGGGACAAGGATACCAAGAGACCCAGTACTTC.

The V call is TRBV2, the J call TRBJ2-2; TRBD2 aligns across 15 bases. V trimming: 6 bases; J trimming: 5 bases; junction bases outside the gene matches: 7. The germline gives CDR1 SNHLY, CDR2 FYNNEI. CDR3 length: 17 amino acids. As DNA, the CDR3 is TGTGCCAGCAGCCCTGGACTAGCGGGGGGGCGAACCGGGGAGCTGTTTTTT. Residues: CASSPGLAGGRTGELFF.

This clonotype was found a few times. The chain has TRBV7-6 and TRBJ1-1; D gene ambiguous. Germline V gene sequence: CDR1 SGHVS, CDR2 FNYEAQ. V shed 1 base and J shed 1 base, with 13 bases lying between them. This CDR3 region has 16 residues. The CDR3 spells CASSLVAGNRNTEAFF. DNA for the CDR3: TGTGCCAGCAGCTTAGTGGCGGGGAATAGGAACACTGAAGCTTTCTTT.

V and J are TRBV5-4 and TRBJ2-1, with D tentatively TRBD1 (6 bases). Trimming took 4 bases from V and 5 from J, leaving 13 bases between them. CDR3 length equals 14 residues. The V gene's germline CDR1 is SGHNT and CDR2 YYREEE (reference sequence). CDR3 DNA sequence: TGTGCCAGCAGCCTCACGCAGGGGAACAATGAGCAGTTCTTC. It translates to CASSLTQGNNEQFF.

Ten or more counts support this clonotype. The V and J genes are TRBV7-8 and TRBJ2-7; 9 positions match TRBD2. The germline V gene encodes CDR1 SGHVS and CDR2 FQNEAQ. CDR3 length: 14 residues. V was pared by 5 bases and J by 2 bases, with 4 bases of the junction left unmatched. Here the CDR3 DNA reads TGTGCCAGCAGCCACATAGCGGGGGCCTACGAGCAGTACTTC. Translated, it gives CASSHIAGAYEQYF.

The CDR3 bases are TGTGCCACCAGATTAAGGAGTGGCTACACCTTC. Encoded protein: CATRLRSGYTF. The chain links TRBV2 to TRBJ1-2; D remains ambiguous. The CDR3 is 11 amino acids. The germline V and J ends were trimmed by 10 bases and 7 bases, with 13 bases remaining between them. CDR1 is SNHLY, CDR2 FYNNEI, per germline.

The chain is built from TRBV19 and TRBJ1-5; D not resolved. Trimming cost V 7 bases and J 3 bases, with 16 bases left between them. Germline loops: CDR1 LNHDA, CDR2 SQIVND (reference sequence). The CDR3 extends over 15 amino acids. Here the CDR3 DNA reads TGTGCCAGTAACCCTCAGCGTGGCCTCAATCAGCCCCAGCATTTT. Protein sequence: CASNPQRGLNQPQHF.

The table lists this clonotype with a few counts. V gene TRBV12-3 or TRBV12-4 combines with J gene TRBJ2-7; D unresolved. The CDR3 extends over 13 amino acids. The germline V and J ends were trimmed by 2 bases and 2 bases, with 7 bases remaining between them. This CDR3 is CASSLSLAYEQYF. The CDR3 coding sequence is TGTGCCAGCAGTTTATCACTGGCCTACGAGCAGTACTTC.

The gene calls are TRBV6-2 or TRBV6-3 and TRBJ2-1, with 9 bases identical to TRBD1. Germline CDR1 and CDR2: MNHEY and SVGEGT. There are 15 residues in the CDR3. After removal of 4 bases from V and 4 bases from J, the junction contained 5 bases not matched to a gene. Here the CDR3 DNA reads TGTGCCAGCAGTTGGGACAGGGTGTCATACAATGAGCAGTTCTTC. It codes for CASSWDRVSYNEQFF.

The chain uses TRBV4-1 and TRBJ2-2; D possibly corresponds to TRBD1 (5 bases). The CDR3 covers 16 residues. The germline CDR1 and CDR2 sequences are MGHRA and YSYEKL. With 4 bases removed from V and 1 base from J, the gap between germline ends came to 13 bases. The CDR3 bases are TGCGCCAGCAGCCCCCGGAACAGGAAGAACACCGGGGAGCTGTTTTTT. The encoded protein is CASSPRNRKNTGELFF.

V usage is TRBV27 and J usage is TRBJ2-1; 9 nucleotides align to TRBD1. The CDR3 runs 15 residues. Germline values: CDR1 MNHEY, CDR2 SMNVEV (reference sequence). The junction had 8 bases not matched to a gene; V was cut back by 1 base and J by 10 bases. CDR3 in DNA: TGTGCCAGCAGTTTATTAGGGACAGGGTCCCACGAGCAGTTCTTC. Encoded protein: CASSLLGTGSHEQFF.

The chain links TRBV19 to TRBJ2-1, with 10 positions matching TRBD2. In germline, CDR1 is LNHDA, CDR2 SQIVND (reference sequence). This CDR3 contains 14 residues. Unmatched junction bases numbered 8, after V lost 9 bases and J lost 6 bases. In nucleotides, the CDR3 is TGTGCCAGCAGGACAGCGGGGGGGCCCAATGAGCAGTTCTTC. Its translation: CASRTAGGPNEQFF.

This clonotype has just a few counts. The chain has TRBV7-2 and TRBJ2-3; TRBD2 matches 7 bases. J lost 5 bases, V lost 1 base, and 6 bases had no gene match. Germline-derived CDR1 and CDR2 are SGHTA and FQGNSA. The CDR3 loop spans 15 amino acids. The CDR3 is CASSLVAGREDTQYF. The CDR3 DNA is TGTGCCAGCAGCTTAGTGGCGGGGAGGGAAGATACGCAGTATTTT.

Remarks on this clonotype: Because the CDR3's place on the DNA is in doubt, the DNA is left out and the CDR3 is given as listed by TCRdb. The chain is built from TRBV6-5 and TRBJ2-7. The CDR3 is 16 amino acids in total, end residues counted. Germline CDR1 is MNHEY and CDR2 is SVGAGI. The CDR3 is CASSTSRELISYEQYF.

A few counts support this clonotype. The J gene is TRBJ1-5, the V gene TRBV20-1; the D is unclear. Trimming shortened V by 0 bases and J by 4 bases, and 16 bases separated the two germline ends. CDR1 is DFQATT and CDR2 is SNEGSKA in the germline V gene (reference sequence). This CDR3 region has 16 residues. The CDR3 is CSARDEVGRSNQPQHF. DNA of the CDR3: TGCAGTGCTAGAGATGAGGTGGGCCGGTCAAATCAGCCCCAGCATTTT.

This clonotype was found a few times. The V call is TRBV4-2, the J call TRBJ2-1; 10 nucleotides agree with TRBD2. With V trimmed by 4 bases and J by 7 bases, 7 bases remained unmatched. Germline-derived CDR1 and CDR2 are LGHNA and YNFKEQ. CDR3 size: 15 residues. This CDR3 is CASSPQRGGRNEQFF. The CDR3 region has the DNA TGTGCCAGCAGCCCCCAGCGGGGGGGAAGAAATGAGCAGTTCTTC.